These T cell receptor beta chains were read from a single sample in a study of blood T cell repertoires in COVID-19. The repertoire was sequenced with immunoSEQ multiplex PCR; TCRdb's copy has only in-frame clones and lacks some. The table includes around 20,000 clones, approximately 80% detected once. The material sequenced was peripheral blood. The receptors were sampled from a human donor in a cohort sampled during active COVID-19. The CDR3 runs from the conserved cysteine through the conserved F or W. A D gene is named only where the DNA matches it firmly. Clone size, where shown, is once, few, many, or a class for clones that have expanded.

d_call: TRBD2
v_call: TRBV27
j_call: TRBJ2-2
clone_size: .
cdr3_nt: TGTGCCACCCGGACTAGCGGGATCGGGGAGCTGTTTTTT
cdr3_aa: CATRTSGIGELFF

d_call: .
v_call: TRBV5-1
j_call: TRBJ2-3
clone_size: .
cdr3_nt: TGCGCCAGCAGCGAAAGCGCTAGCACAGATACGCAGTATTTT
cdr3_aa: CASSESASTDTQYF

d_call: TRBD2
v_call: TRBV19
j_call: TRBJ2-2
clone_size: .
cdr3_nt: TGTGCCAGCAGCCCGGGACTAGCGGGAGGGAAGAACACCGGGGAGCTGTTTTTT
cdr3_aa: CASSPGLAGGKNTGELFF

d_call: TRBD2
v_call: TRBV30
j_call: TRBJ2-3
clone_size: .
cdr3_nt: TGTGCCTGGAGTATGCCAGCGGGAGGGGTAAATACGCAGTATTTT
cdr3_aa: CAWSMPAGGVNTQYF

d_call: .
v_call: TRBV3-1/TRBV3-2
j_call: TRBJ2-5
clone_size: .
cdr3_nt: TGTGCCAGCAGCCAAGGAGGAGGGGAAATCTGGGAGACCCAGTACTTC
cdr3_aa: CASSQGGGEIWETQYF

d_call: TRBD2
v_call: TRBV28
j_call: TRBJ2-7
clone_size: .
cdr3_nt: TGTGCCAGCAGACCCGGGACATCCGGGACTAGCGGGAGTGCCTACGAGCAGTACTTC
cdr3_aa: CASRPGTSGTSGSAYEQYF

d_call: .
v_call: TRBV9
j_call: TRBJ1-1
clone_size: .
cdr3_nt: TGTGCCAGCAGCGTTGACAGCCTTATGAACACTGAAGCTTTCTTT
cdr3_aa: CASSVDSLMNTEAFF

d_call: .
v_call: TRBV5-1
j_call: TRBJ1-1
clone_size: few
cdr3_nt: TGCGCCAGCAGCCGATTACACACAGGGTATCGTAACACTGAAGCTTTCTTT
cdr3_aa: CASSRLHTGYRNTEAFF

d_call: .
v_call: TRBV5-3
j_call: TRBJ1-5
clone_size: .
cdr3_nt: TGTGCCAGAAGCTTGGGTCCAGGGCATCGGACCCAGCCCCAGCATTTT
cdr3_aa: CARSLGPGHRTQPQHF

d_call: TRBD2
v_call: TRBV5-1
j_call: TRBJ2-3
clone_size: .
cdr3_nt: TGCGCCAGCAGCTCCTACCTCTTTAGCGGGAGCTGGACAGATACGCAGTATTTT
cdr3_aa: CASSSYLFSGSWTDTQYF